This T cell receptor beta chain comes out of a study of blood T cell repertoires in COVID-19 (dated by TCRdb to about 2020). Turning to the overall study: Samples from collaborators originated in the United States, Italy and Spain and spanned both the acute and convalescent phases of COVID-19. The samples were drawn from two sources: the first 160 participants of the ongoing ImmuneRACE study, and approximately 1,300 subjects contributed by 6 global collaborators. Deeply sampled blood TCRbeta repertoires from subjects exposed to, actively infected with, or recovered from COVID-19 were included in the dataset. Where HLA class I and class II types were available, the types were taken from metadata supplied by the sample provider, not from assay-based typing. The material from the prospective study consisted of cDNA or gDNA derived from T cells, B-cell-depleted T cells, or PBMCs. The repertoires were released in a freely available public database intended as a resource for research on the immune response to SARS-CoV-2. Sample metadata almost always included a de-identified subject ID, COVID-19 status, age in years and sex. Here is what the overall study found, with its caveats: The amount of clinical and demographic metadata varied by source and participant and was provided uncurated.

TCRbeta CDR3 regions were amplified from genomic DNA using the immunoSEQ Assay, a bias-controlled multiplex PCR. The original methods were these. The number of nucleated cells in each sample was estimated from the amplification of reference gene primers within the assay. To quantify the absolute abundance of each unique TCRbeta CDR3 rearrangement, sequence reads were collapsed and filtered. For each sample, productive Simpson clonality was calculated as the square root of Simpson's diversity index across productive rearrangements. TCRdb retrieved this table from immuneACCESS and kept in-frame rearrangements only. Not all clones are present; in checked studies, unresolved V genes account for under half, and no reason is known for the remainder. V, J and clone size were drawn from that table, and D and trimming were deduced from the DNA. In this sample the table shows around 100,000 clones, about 85% of which occur a single time. The ten biggest clones cover less than 1.5% of the sample.

Collaborating institutions collected whole blood in K2EDTA tubes following their own protocols. Collaborator samples were shipped for TCRbeta analysis as frozen whole blood, isolated PBMCs, or DNA extracted from either sample type. V drops 5 bases and J drops 8 bases, leaving 15 bases in between. As encoded in the germline V gene (reference sequence), CDR1 is SEHNR while CDR2 is FQNEAQ. Spanning cysteine to phenylalanine, the CDR3 consists of 13 amino acids. The entry retains the CDR3 DNA only, 39 bases that are in frame from base 1. Comments on this clone: Its cognate antigen has yet to be identified. Base qualities were left out, and no much larger clone turns up one base away.

Rearrangement joined TRBV7-9 to TRBJ1-2; D gene: possibly TRBD1, on 5 matching bases. This clonotype was obtained from a man in his forties with acute or convalescent COVID-19. The sample comprised peripheral blood. The CDR3 here reads CASSLGRGWGYTF. The nucleotide sequence reads as follows: TGTGCCAGCAGCCTCGGGAGGGGATGGGGCTACACCTTC. With all but the CDR3 taken from the reference TRBV7-9 and TRBJ1-2 genes, the full variable domain is: DTGVSQNPRHKITKRGQNVTFRCDPISEHNRLYWYRQTLGQGPEFLTYFQNEAQLEKSRLLSDRFSAERPKGSFSTLEIQRTEQGDSAMYLCASSLGRGWGYTFGSGTRLTVV.